This T cell receptor beta chain was profiled in a study of shared clonotypes between healthy human individuals. Overall study findings and caveats: The four-donor shared clonotypes exceeded non-shared clonotypes in generation probability, with non-shared ones scoring lower.

The germline gives CDR1 MNHEY, CDR2 SVGAGI. The CDR3 contains 15 residues. The ends were cut back, 0 bases at V and 0 bases at J, with 8 bases in the middle. As concerns this clone: As yet, its antigen is unknown. Other DNA sequences in this sample translate to the same CDR3.

For every subset, genomic DNA was evenly distributed across several immunoSEQ plates. Only in-frame clones appear in the TCRdb table, and some are missing; sequencing was by immunoSEQ multiplex PCR. There are some 1,900,000 clones in the sample; around 96% occur only once, and approximately 1% lies in the top ten. Naive CD8 cells lacked CD45RO and underwent positive selection for CCR7, leaving out terminally differentiated effector memory CD45RA+ cells. The sample taken for sequencing was naive CD8+ T cells sorted from blood. The chain links TRBV6-5 to TRBJ1-1; no reliable D call. This TCR was recovered from a man between 18 and 29 years old in good health. CDR3 residues: CASSYSGRLNTEAFF. In DNA, the CDR3 is TGTGCCAGCAGTTACTCTGGTCGCCTGAACACTGAAGCTTTCTTT.